Below, one TCR beta chain is given with its context. Its antigen has not been determined. No per-base quality is available; no much larger clone lies one base away. The junction shows trimming of 4 bases on V and 0 bases on J, plus 13 bases between the germline ends. The CDR3 holds 16 amino acids from the cysteine to the phenylalanine. The read is trimmed to its CDR3 DNA, 48 bases read in frame from base 1. The germline V gene (reference sequence) gives CDR1 as LNHDA and CDR2 as SQIVND. These data belong to a study of blood T cell repertoires in COVID-19 (dated by TCRdb to 2018 to 2021). Notes on the research overall: Samples from collaborators originated in the United States, Italy and Spain and spanned both the acute and convalescent phases of COVID-19. Samples were obtained from the ongoing ImmuneRACE study (first 160 participants) and from 950 to 1,500 subjects provided by 6 global collaborators. The material from the prospective study consisted of cDNA or gDNA derived from T cells, B-cell-depleted T cells, or PBMCs. HLA class I and class II types, where available, came from metadata supplied by the sample provider rather than from assay-based typing. Subjects who had been exposed to COVID-19, were actively infected with it, or had recovered from it provided the deeply sampled blood TCRbeta repertoires that made up the dataset. A freely available public database, intended as a resource for researchers studying the immune response to SARS-CoV-2, is where the repertoires were released. The sample metadata nearly always contained a de-identified subject ID, COVID-19 status, age in years and sex.

Enrolling through a virtual design, the prospective study's participants ranged in age from roughly 18 to 95 years and lived across some 22 United States geographic areas. In the prospective study, participants were assigned to cohorts based on the clinical history participants reported in a screening survey and a study questionnaire. ImmuneRACE Cohort 3 recovered participants were defined by two consecutive negative NP/OP PCR tests, healthcare professional clearance, or symptom resolution. Mobile phlebotomists in the prospective study collected whole blood, serum and a nasopharyngeal or oropharyngeal swab from every participant. Additional blood draws and questionnaires over an approximately two-month period could optionally be provided by prospective study participants. Before DNA extraction, blood samples from the prospective study were shipped at room temperature or frozen. The paper's findings and limits, for the study overall: The amount of clinical and demographic metadata varied by source and participant and was provided uncurated.

TCRbeta CDR3 regions were amplified from genomic DNA by means of the immunoSEQ Assay, a bias-controlled multiplex PCR. On the study's bioinformatics: Nucleated cell counts per sample were estimated from amplification of reference gene primers within the assay. To quantify the absolute abundance of each unique TCRbeta CDR3 rearrangement, sequence reads were collapsed and filtered. For each sample, productive Simpson clonality was calculated by taking the square root of Simpson's diversity index across productive rearrangements. In TCRdb, the immuneACCESS table is reduced to in-frame sequences with V and J assigned. These tables do not hold every clone; where another copy was compared, an unresolved V gene accounts for under half, and the others remain unexplained. The V and J calls and clone size were taken over from that table, and D and trimming were inferred from the DNA. For this sample there are a few hundred thousand clones; roughly 90% appear just once. The ten largest make up around 10% of the sample.

The specimen was PBMCs or T cells enriched from blood (not recorded which). The TCR was taken from a man in his forties or fifties who had recovered from COVID-19. The chain joins TRBV19 to TRBJ2-4, with TRBD2 as a weak D call on 5 bases. The CDR3 protein sequence reads: CASSKQQGGAKNIQYF. The sequence in DNA is TGTGCCAGTAGTAAACAACAAGGAGGAGCCAAAAACATTCAGTACTTC. The full variable domain, completed from the reference TRBV19 and TRBJ2-4 proteins outside the CDR3, reads DGGITQSPKYLFRKEGQNVTLSCEQNLNHDAMYWYRQDPGQGLRLIYYSQIVNDFQKGDIAEGYSVSREKKESFPLTVTSAQKNPTAFYLCASSKQQGGAKNIQYFGAGTRLSVL.